This passage covers 26 T cell receptor beta chains from one sample sequenced in a study of blood T cell repertoires in COVID-19. The protocol was immunoSEQ multiplex PCR, while the TCRdb copy is restricted to in-frame clones and leaves out a portion. The sample lists a few hundred thousand clones, approximately 84% occurring once. The sample consisted of PBMCs or T cells enriched from blood (not recorded which). Receptors originate from a young woman who had recovered from COVID-19.

The V call is TRBV6-5, the J call TRBJ1-2; D ambiguous. Germline V gene data show CDR1 as MNHEY and CDR2 as SVGAGI. With 5 bases removed from V and 2 bases from J, the gap between germline ends came to 9 bases. CDR3 length: 13 residues. CDR3 nucleotide sequence: TGTGCCAGCAGTCCGGGGATAAACTATGGCTACACCTTC. It specifies CASSPGINYGYTF.

This clone is a singleton in its sample. The rearrangement uses TRBV29-1 and TRBJ2-1; TRBD2 matches 7 bases. Germline-derived CDR1 and CDR2 are SQVTM and ANQGSEA. The CDR3 extends over 15 amino acids. V was clipped by 6 bases and J by 1 base; unmatched bases: 9. The CDR3 here is CSVMPAGESYNEQFF. CDR3 in DNA: TGCAGCGTCATGCCGGCGGGAGAGTCCTACAATGAGCAGTTCTTC.

This sequence joins TRBV27 and TRBJ1-1, with D perhaps matching TRBD1 (5 bases). The CDR3 has 14 residues. The V gene's germline CDR1 is MNHEY and CDR2 SMNVEV (reference sequence). V shed 2 bases and J shed 11 bases, with 18 bases lying between them. The CDR3 DNA is TGTGCCAGCAGTTTAGGAGGGGAGGGCAGGCAGGCTTTCTTT. Its protein is CASSLGGEGRQAFF.

The chain couples TRBV5-4 to TRBJ2-2; a possible D gene is TRBD1 (6 bases). This CDR3 is built from 17 residues. Trimming left V 4 bases short and J 1 base short, with 17 bases between. In germline, CDR1 is SGHNT, CDR2 YYREEE (reference sequence). The CDR3 is CASSPPGTRRNTGELFF. The CDR3 nucleotides read TGTGCCAGCAGCCCCCCCGGGACAAGAAGGAACACCGGGGAGCTGTTTTTT.

Only one count was recorded for this clone. The rearrangement links TRBV19 to TRBJ1-1, with a possible D match to TRBD1 (6 bases). CDR1 and CDR2 from the germline V gene are LNHDA and SQIVND (reference sequence). The CDR3 is 14 residues long. The V and J ends lost 3 bases and 4 bases respectively, with 12 bases between them. The chain's CDR3 is CASSISGGATEAFF. CDR3 in DNA: TGTGCCAGTAGTATCTCGGGGGGGGCCACTGAAGCTTTCTTT.

This clone appeared once. The V and J genes are TRBV18 and TRBJ1-2, with D uncertain. Deletions cut 0 bases from V and 8 bases from J, with 16 bases between. The CDR3 is 15 amino acids. From germline, CDR1 is KGHSH and CDR2 LQKENI. CDR3 sequence (DNA): TGTGCCAGCTCACCACCGTCAGCCGGGGAAACAGGCTACACCTTC. This gives the protein CASSPPSAGETGYTF.

The chain combines TRBV7-3 with TRBJ2-7; D might be TRBD1 (6 bases). V lost 1 base and J lost 6, with 16 bases in between. The CDR3 sequence is 15 residues long. CDR1 is SGHTA, CDR2 FQGTGA, per germline. For the CDR3, the DNA is TGTGCCAGCAGCTTAAGGGCAGGGGAGAGTGCCGAGCAGTACTTC. Translation gives CASSLRAGESAEQYF.

The chain uses TRBV25-1 and TRBJ2-7; D perhaps matches TRBD2 (6 bases). The V gene lost 2 bases and the J gene lost 5 bases, with 16 bases spanning the gap. The length of the CDR3 is 15 residues. Germline V CDR1 and CDR2: MGHDK, SYGVNS. CDR3 region: CASSEGHGRSDEQYF. CDR3 DNA: TGTGCCAGCAGTGAAGGGCACGGGAGAAGCGACGAGCAGTACTTC.

The genes are TRBV24-1 and TRBJ1-5; D is possibly TRBD1 (5 bases). Trimming removed 3 bases from V and 1 base from J, with 12 bases in between. CDR1 KGHDR and CDR2 SFDVKD come from the germline V gene. This CDR3 is 16 amino acids long. In DNA form, the CDR3 reads TGTGCCACCAGTGATGGGGGTCGGGGGAGCAATCAGCCCCAGCATTTT. Its translation is CATSDGGRGSNQPQHF.

This clone was seen just once. The rearrangement joins TRBV6-5 to TRBJ2-1, with D hard to call. Germline assignment: CDR1 MNHEY and CDR2 SVGAGI. This CDR3 has 14 amino acids. V gave up 5 bases and J gave up 1 base, with 9 bases separating them. Here the CDR3 DNA reads TGTGCCAGCAGTAGGAGCGCTTCCTACAATGAGCAGTTCTTC. It yields the protein CASSRSASYNEQFF.

The chain's CDR3 is CASTGRASGTDTQYF. The CDR3, as DNA: TGCGCCAGCACCGGGAGGGCTAGCGGCACAGATACGCAGTATTTT. The chain couples TRBV5-1 to TRBJ2-3; 8 nucleotides match TRBD2. The CDR3 has 15 residues. V lost 6 bases, J lost 1 base, and 7 bases stayed unmatched. Germline V gives CDR1 SGHRS, CDR2 YFSETQ.

Many counts were recorded for this clone. V and J are TRBV7-9 and TRBJ1-1; the match to TRBD1 covers 9 bases. The CDR3 totals 16 residues. The junction had 13 bases not matched to a gene; V was cut back by 7 bases and J by 4 bases. Germline lookup yields CDR1 SEHNR and CDR2 FQNEAQ (reference sequence). Written as DNA, the CDR3 is TGTGCCAGCACCCGATTCGTGGACAGGGGTTTCACTGAAGCTTTCTTT. It yields the protein CASTRFVDRGFTEAFF. The full variable domain, its missing parts supplied by reference TRBV7-9 and TRBJ1-1, is DTGVSQNPRHKITKRGQNVTFRCDPISEHNRLYWYRQTLGQGPEFLTYFQNEAQLEKSRLLSDRFSAERPKGSFSTLEIQRTEQGDSAMYLCASTRFVDRGFTEAFFGQGTRLTVV.

The chain combines TRBV7-9 with TRBJ1-2; TRBD1 matches at 8 bases. Unmatched junction bases numbered 11, after V lost 5 bases and J lost 3 bases. Germline CDR1 and CDR2: SEHNR and FQNEAQ (reference sequence). The CDR3 spans 16 residues. CDR3 region: CASSLGSGGVDYGYTF. The CDR3 region has the DNA TGTGCCAGCAGCCTAGGATCAGGGGGCGTCGACTATGGCTACACCTTC.

The chain employs TRBV28 and TRBJ1-1, with D perhaps matching TRBD1 (5 bases). In germline, CDR1 is MDHEN, CDR2 SYDVKM. The CDR3 covers 14 residues. V was cut by 2 bases and J by 3 bases, with 10 bases left in between. The CDR3 protein is CASSLPSGYTEAFF. CDR3 DNA: TGTGCCAGCAGTTTACCCTCAGGGTACACTGAAGCTTTCTTT.

CDR3 sequence reads: CASSLYRRDSLEKLFF. Written as DNA, the CDR3 is TGTGCCAGCAGTTTATATCGCCGGGACAGCCTTGAAAAACTGTTTTTT. This chain joins TRBV28 and TRBJ1-4; TRBD1 aligns across 7 bases. The length of the CDR3 is 16 residues. Unmatched junction bases numbered 9, after V lost 1 base and J lost 7 bases. Germline V lookup: CDR1 MDHEN, CDR2 SYDVKM.

The CDR3 DNA reads TGTGCCAGCAGCGTTCTAGCGGGGTCAGGCACAGATACGCAGTATTTT. The encoded protein is CASSVLAGSGTDTQYF. The chain links TRBV9 to TRBJ2-3, with 9 bases matching TRBD2. The junction had 5 bases not matched to a gene; V was cut back by 2 bases and J by 1 base. The V gene's germline CDR1 is SGDLS and CDR2 YYNGEE. The CDR3 sequence is 16 residues long.

The chain has TRBV7-2 and TRBJ2-1, with 9 bases fitting TRBD1. This CDR3 spans 15 amino acids. Germline-derived CDR1 and CDR2 are SGHTA and FQGNSA. The J segment lost 2 bases and the V segment lost 1 base, leaving 0 bases of the junction unmatched. The chain's CDR3 is CASSLGDRAYNEQFF. For the CDR3, the DNA is TGTGCCAGCAGCTTAGGGGACAGGGCCTACAATGAGCAGTTCTTC.

V usage is TRBV2 and J usage is TRBJ1-2; a possible D gene is TRBD1 (5 bases). This CDR3 is 11 amino acids long. Per the germline V gene, CDR1 is SNHLY and CDR2 is FYNNEI. V lost 6 bases, J lost 8 bases, and 10 bases lay in between. In DNA form, the CDR3 reads TGTGCCAGCAGCGGGGGTTCGGGCTACACCTTC. Its protein is CASSGGSGYTF.

This chain joins TRBV2 and TRBJ1-3, with TRBD1 matching 8 bases. V shed 5 bases and J 2 bases; nucleotides not matched to a gene: 2. Germline CDR1 and CDR2: SNHLY and FYNNEI. The CDR3 loop spans 14 amino acids. The CDR3 protein is CASSTGGTGNTIYF. The CDR3 bases are TGTGCCAGCAGTACAGGGGGTACTGGAAACACCATATATTTT.

J is TRBJ2-3 and V is TRBV19, with D possibly being TRBD2 (6 bases). This CDR3 has 16 amino acids. Trimming took 3 bases from V and 2 from J, leaving 15 bases between them. Germline CDR1 is LNHDA and CDR2 is SQIVND (reference sequence). The chain's CDR3 is CASSIILAVLTDTQYF. The CDR3, as DNA: TGTGCCAGTAGTATCATCTTAGCGGTGCTCACAGATACGCAGTATTTT.

The V gene is TRBV2, the J gene TRBJ2-1; 8 nucleotides match TRBD2. Germline V lookup: CDR1 SNHLY, CDR2 FYNNEI. The CDR3 has 13 amino acids. With 8 bases clipped from V and 8 bases from J, the junction kept 8 bases outside the gene matches. CDR3 in DNA: TGTGCCAGCTTTCGGGGGGGCGTCTATGAGCAGTTCTTC. Residues: CASFRGGVYEQFF.

The chain employs TRBV5-4 and TRBJ1-6; D unclear. V shed 0 bases and J shed 7 bases, with 11 bases lying between them. Looked up from germline, CDR1 is SGHNT and CDR2 is YYREEE (reference sequence). This CDR3 has 15 residues. In DNA form, the CDR3 reads TGTGCCAGCAGCTTGGACGGGGAGCTCAATTCACCCCTCCACTTT. It encodes CASSLDGELNSPLHF.

This clone appeared a single time. The J gene is TRBJ2-1, the V gene TRBV2; the match to TRBD2 covers 7 bases. The junction had 3 bases not matched to a gene; V was cut back by 7 bases and J by 0 bases. The CDR3 runs to 14 residues. From germline, CDR1 is SNHLY and CDR2 FYNNEI. CDR3 region: CASMERGSYNEQFF. The CDR3 DNA sequence: TGTGCCAGCATGGAGCGGGGCTCCTACAATGAGCAGTTCTTC.

The chain joins TRBV24-1 to TRBJ2-1, with D tentatively TRBD2 (5 bases). Trimming removed 3 bases from V and 6 bases from J, with 11 bases in between. The CDR3 loop spans 14 amino acids. Germline V CDR1 and CDR2: KGHDR, SFDVKD. CDR3 sequence: CATSDTRGFNEQFF. In DNA, the CDR3 is TGTGCCACCAGTGATACCCGAGGGTTCAATGAGCAGTTCTTC.

The table lists this clone with a few counts. Other DNA sequences in this sample translate to the same CDR3. The chain combines TRBV19 with TRBJ2-7, with 7 bases lining up with TRBD1. In germline, CDR1 is LNHDA, CDR2 SQIVND (reference sequence). Losses at the gene ends were 5 bases for V and 1 base for J; bases not matched to a gene: 2. The CDR3 extends over 13 amino acids. The CDR3 DNA follows: TGTGCCAGTAGTTGGGGACAGTCCTACGAGCAGTACTTC. Translating gives CASSWGQSYEQYF.

The V gene is TRBV19, the J gene TRBJ1-2; D unresolved. The CDR3 runs to 13 residues. V was pared by 6 bases and J by 2 bases, with 10 bases between. From germline, CDR1 is LNHDA and CDR2 SQIVND (reference sequence). The CDR3 region is CASRADMNYGYTF. The DNA for the CDR3 is TGTGCCAGTAGAGCAGACATGAACTATGGCTACACCTTC.